This T cell receptor (beta chain) was identified in a study of shared clonotypes between healthy human individuals. Study-level information: The study used three CD4 naive, three CD4 memory, two CD8 naive and one CD8 memory plate per donor. General study findings and limits: Sampling used blood alone; tissue repertoires probably differ. Large sequencing depth failed to make sorted-subset sequencing complete, rarefaction showed.

The naive CD8 subset, CD45RO-negative cells positively selected for CCR7, excluded terminally differentiated effector memory CD45RA+ cells. Clones were sequenced by immunoSEQ multiplex PCR, and TCRdb holds only the in-frame ones, with some missing. The sample has under 700,000 clones; approximately 95% are singletons. The germline V gene encodes CDR1 SGHVS and CDR2 FNYEAQ. The CDR3 totals 15 residues. V lost 5 bases and J 6 bases, leaving 16 bases between the germline ends. On this clone: Its antigen is as yet unknown.

The V gene is TRBV7-6, the J gene TRBJ2-2; either TRBD1 or TRBD2 may fit D (5 bases each). Sequenced: naive CD8+ T cells sorted from blood. The clonotype comes from a young woman in good health. This chain's CDR3 is CASSATPGPAGELFF. The CDR3 bases are TGTGCCAGCAGCGCAACTCCGGGGCCGGCCGGGGAGCTGTTTTTT.